This record looks at one T cell receptor beta chain sequence and its context. Its antigen remains unidentified. Germline CDR1 reads SQVTM; CDR2 reads ANQGSEA. Trimming pared 3 bases from V and 1 base from J, leaving 15 bases between. This CDR3 has 15 residues. These data are taken from a study of OX40 agonist ivuxolimab in advanced cancers. Study information: It was ivuxolimab, an agonistic anti-OX40 (CD134) antibody, that patients were treated with.

Sequencing was performed with immunoSEQ multiplex PCR; in TCRdb, only in-frame clones are kept and a portion is missing. The table shows some 67,000 clones, with over 75% occurring only once. Study-level results: At 0.1 to 3.0 mg/kg, clonal expansion of CD4+ and CD8+ blood T cells had occurred by week 6.

The sample was CD4+ or CD8+ T cells sorted from blood, taken in a trial of the OX40 agonist ivuxolimab. The rearrangement joins TRBV29-1 to TRBJ2-5; D perhaps matches TRBD2 (7 bases). This sequence was found in an adult with an advanced solid tumor such as melanoma, head and neck, liver or kidney cancer. CDR3 nucleotides: TGCAGCGTTGAGGGGGGGCGGGAAAGCCAAGAGACCCAGTACTTC. Translated, it gives CSVEGGRESQETQYF.